This TCR beta chain was captured in a study of identical twins. TCRdb reanalysed the 5' RACE reads using MiXCR and keeps one entry per CDR3 protein. Among under 500,000 distinct CDR3 sequences listed, approximately 15% were seen once. Between the trimmed V and J ends, which lost 3 bases and 5 bases, there was a span of 13 bases. The CDR3 extends over 13 amino acids. Germline V gene lookup returns CDR1 DFQATT and CDR2 SNEGSKA (reference sequence). Overall study results and limits: A partial confounding effect on zero-insertion analyses could come from invariant MAIT and iNKT cells.

This clonotype was seen only a few times. The antigen remains unidentified. These same data were also listed under a study on yellow fever vaccine responses in identical twins.

This TCR came from a woman between 18 and 29 years old in good health. Material: CD4+ T cells sorted from blood. The chain combines TRBV20-1 with TRBJ2-5; D possibly corresponds to TRBD1 (6 bases). CDR3 sequence (DNA): TGCAGTGCTAGTACAGGGTTGCGGGAGACCCAGTACTTC. Its translation is CSASTGLRETQYF.